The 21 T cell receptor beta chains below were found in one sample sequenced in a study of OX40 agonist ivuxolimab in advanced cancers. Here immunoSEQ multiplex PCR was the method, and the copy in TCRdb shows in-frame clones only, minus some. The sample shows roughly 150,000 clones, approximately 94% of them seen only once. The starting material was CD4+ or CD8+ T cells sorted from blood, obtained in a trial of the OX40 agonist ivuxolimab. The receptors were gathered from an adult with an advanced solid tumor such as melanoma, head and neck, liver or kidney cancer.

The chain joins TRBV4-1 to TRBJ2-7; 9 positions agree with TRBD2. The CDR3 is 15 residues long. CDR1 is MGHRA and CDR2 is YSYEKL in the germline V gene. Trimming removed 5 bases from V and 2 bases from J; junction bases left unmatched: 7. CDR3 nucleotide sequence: TGCGCCAGCAGCAAACCTAGCGGGGCCACCTACGAGCAGTACTTC. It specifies CASSKPSGATYEQYF.

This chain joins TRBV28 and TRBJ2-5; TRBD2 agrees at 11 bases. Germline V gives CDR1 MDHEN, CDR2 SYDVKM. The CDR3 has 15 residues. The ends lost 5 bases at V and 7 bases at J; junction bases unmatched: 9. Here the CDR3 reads CASSPETSGEGTQYF. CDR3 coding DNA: TGTGCCAGCAGTCCGGAGACTAGCGGGGAGGGGACCCAGTACTTC.

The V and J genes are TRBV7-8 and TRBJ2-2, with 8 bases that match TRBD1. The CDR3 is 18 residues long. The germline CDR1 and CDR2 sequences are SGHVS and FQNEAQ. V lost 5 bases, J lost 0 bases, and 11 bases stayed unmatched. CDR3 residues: CASSLPRTGHANTGELFF. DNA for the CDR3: TGTGCCAGCAGCCTACCTCGGACAGGGCACGCGAACACCGGGGAGCTGTTTTTT.

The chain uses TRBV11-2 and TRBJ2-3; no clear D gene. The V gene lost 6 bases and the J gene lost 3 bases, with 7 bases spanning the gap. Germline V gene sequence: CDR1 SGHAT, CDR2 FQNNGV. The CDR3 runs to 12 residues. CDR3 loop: CASREGTDTQYF. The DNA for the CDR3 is TGTGCCAGCAGGGAAGGTACAGATACGCAGTATTTT.

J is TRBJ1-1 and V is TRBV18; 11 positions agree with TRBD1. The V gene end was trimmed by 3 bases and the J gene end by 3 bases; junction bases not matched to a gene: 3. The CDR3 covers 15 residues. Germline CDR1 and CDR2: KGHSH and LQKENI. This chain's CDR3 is CASSPQGQGDTEAFF. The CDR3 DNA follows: TGTGCCAGCTCACCCCAGGGACAGGGGGACACTGAAGCTTTCTTT.

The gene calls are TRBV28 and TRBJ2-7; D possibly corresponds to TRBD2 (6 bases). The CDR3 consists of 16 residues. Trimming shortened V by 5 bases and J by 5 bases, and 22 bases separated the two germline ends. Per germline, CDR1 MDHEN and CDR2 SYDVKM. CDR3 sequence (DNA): TGTGCCAGCAGTCCTCCCCTCGGGACTCTTGGCCACGAGCAGTACTTC. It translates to CASSPPLGTLGHEQYF.

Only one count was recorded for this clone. CDR3 coding DNA: TGTGCCAGCAGTTCCGACAGGGGGATTTACGAGCAGTACTTC. It yields the protein CASSSDRGIYEQYF. The chain recombines TRBV27 with TRBJ2-7, with 9 bases that match TRBD1. Germline V gene lookup returns CDR1 MNHEY and CDR2 SMNVEV (reference sequence). The CDR3 is 14 amino acids. V gave up 4 bases and J gave up 4 bases; unmatched junction bases: 5.

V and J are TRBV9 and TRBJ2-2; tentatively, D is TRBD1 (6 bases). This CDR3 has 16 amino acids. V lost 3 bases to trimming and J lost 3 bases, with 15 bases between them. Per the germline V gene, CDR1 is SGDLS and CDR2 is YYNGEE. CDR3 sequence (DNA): TGTGCCAGCAGCGAAACAGGGAAAAGGGACACCGGGGAGCTGTTTTTT. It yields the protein CASSETGKRDTGELFF.

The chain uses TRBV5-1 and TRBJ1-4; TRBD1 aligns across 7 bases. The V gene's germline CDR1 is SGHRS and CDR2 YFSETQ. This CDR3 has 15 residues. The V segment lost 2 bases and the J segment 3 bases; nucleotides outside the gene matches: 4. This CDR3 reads CASSFTGAANEKLFF. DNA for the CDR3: TGCGCCAGCAGCTTCACAGGGGCAGCTAATGAAAAACTGTTTTTT. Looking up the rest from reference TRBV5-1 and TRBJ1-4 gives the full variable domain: KAGVTQTPRYLIKTRGQQVTLSCSPISGHRSVSWYQQTPGQGLQFLFEYFSETQRNKGNFPGRFSGRQFSNSRSEMNVSTLELGDSALYLCASSFTGAANEKLFFGSGTQLSVL.

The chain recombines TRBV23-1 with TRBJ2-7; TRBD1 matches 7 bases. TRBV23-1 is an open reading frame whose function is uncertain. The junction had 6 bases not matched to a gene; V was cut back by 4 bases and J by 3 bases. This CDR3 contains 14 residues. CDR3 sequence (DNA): TGCGCCAGCAGTCTAAAGGACAGGCTCTACGAGCAGTACTTC. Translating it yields CASSLKDRLYEQYF.

The CDR3 sequence: CASSLGRVVYEQYF. The CDR3 DNA follows: TGTGCCAGCAGCTTAGGCAGGGTTGTCTACGAGCAGTACTTC. V usage is TRBV7-2 and J usage is TRBJ2-7; D perhaps matches TRBD1 (5 bases). Trimming stripped 1 base from V and 3 bases from J, with 10 bases between. The germline V gene encodes CDR1 SGHTA and CDR2 FQGNSA. This CDR3 is built from 14 residues.

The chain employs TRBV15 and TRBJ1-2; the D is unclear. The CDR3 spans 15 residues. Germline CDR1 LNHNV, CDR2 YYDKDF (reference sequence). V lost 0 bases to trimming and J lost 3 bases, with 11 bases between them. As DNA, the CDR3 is TGTGCCACCAGCAGAGATGCGGGGTACGACTATGGCTACACCTTC. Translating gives CATSRDAGYDYGYTF. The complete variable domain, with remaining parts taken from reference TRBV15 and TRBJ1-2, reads DAMVIQNPRYQVTQFGKPVTLSCSQTLNHNVMYWYQQKSSQAPKLLFHYYDKDFNNEADTPDNFQSRRPNTSFCFLDIRSPGLGDTAMYLCATSRDAGYDYGYTFGSGTRLTVV.

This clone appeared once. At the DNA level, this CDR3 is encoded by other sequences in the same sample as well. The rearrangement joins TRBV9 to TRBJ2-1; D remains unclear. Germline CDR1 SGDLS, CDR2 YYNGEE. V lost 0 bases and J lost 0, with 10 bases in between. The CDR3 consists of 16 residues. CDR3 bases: TGTGCCAGCAGCGTAGGTGGCCCCAGCTCCTACAATGAGCAGTTCTTC. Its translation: CASSVGGPSSYNEQFF.

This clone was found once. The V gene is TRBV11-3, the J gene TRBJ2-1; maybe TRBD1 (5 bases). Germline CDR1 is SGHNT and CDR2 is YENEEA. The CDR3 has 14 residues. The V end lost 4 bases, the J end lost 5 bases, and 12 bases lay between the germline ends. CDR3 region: CASSSLTGNNEQFF. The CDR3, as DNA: TGTGCCAGCAGCTCCCTAACAGGTAACAATGAGCAGTTCTTC.

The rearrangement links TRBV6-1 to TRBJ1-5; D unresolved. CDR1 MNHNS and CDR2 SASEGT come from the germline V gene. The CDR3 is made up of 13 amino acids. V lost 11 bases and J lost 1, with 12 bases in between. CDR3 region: CAGKGGSNQPQHF. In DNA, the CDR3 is TGTGCCGGGAAAGGCGGCAGCAATCAGCCCCAGCATTTT.

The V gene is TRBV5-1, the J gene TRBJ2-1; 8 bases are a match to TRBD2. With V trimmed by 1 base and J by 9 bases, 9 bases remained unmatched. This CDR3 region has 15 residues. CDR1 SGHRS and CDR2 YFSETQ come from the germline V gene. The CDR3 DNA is TGCGCCAGCAGCTTGATAACGGGAGGGCAGGGTGAGCAGTTCTTC. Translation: CASSLITGGQGEQFF.

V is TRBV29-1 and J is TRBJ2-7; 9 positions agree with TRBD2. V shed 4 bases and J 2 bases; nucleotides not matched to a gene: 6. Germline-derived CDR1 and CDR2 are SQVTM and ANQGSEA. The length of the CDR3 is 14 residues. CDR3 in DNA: TGCAGCGTTGCACGGACTAGCGAGGCCTACGAGCAGTACTTC. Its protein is CSVARTSEAYEQYF.

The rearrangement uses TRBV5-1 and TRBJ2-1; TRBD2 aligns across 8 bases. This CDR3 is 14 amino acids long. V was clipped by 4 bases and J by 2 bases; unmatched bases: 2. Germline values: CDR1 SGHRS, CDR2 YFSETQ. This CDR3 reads CASSPGGTYNEQFF. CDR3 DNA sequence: TGCGCCAGCAGCCCGGGGGGGACCTACAATGAGCAGTTCTTC.

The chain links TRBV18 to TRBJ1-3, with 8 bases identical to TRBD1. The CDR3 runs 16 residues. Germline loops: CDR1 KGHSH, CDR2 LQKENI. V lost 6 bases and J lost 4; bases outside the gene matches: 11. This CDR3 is CASSGKDRVVGNTIYF. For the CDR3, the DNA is TGTGCCAGCTCGGGAAAGGACAGGGTAGTCGGAAACACCATATATTTT.

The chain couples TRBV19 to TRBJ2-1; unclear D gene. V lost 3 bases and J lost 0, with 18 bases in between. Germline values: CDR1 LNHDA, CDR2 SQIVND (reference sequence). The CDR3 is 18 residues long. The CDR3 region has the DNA TGTGCCAGTAGTATCAGTCCGCGGCGTCAAAGCTCCTACAATGAGCAGTTCTTC. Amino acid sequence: CASSISPRRQSSYNEQFF.

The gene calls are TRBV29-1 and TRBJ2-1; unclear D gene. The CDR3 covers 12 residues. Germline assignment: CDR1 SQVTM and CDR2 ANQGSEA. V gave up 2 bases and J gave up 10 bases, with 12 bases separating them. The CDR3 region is CSVELEPWEQFF. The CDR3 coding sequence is TGCAGCGTTGAACTAGAGCCCTGGGAGCAGTTCTTC.